This TCR beta chain is drawn from a study of shared clonotypes between healthy human individuals. This CDR3 contains 15 residues. V lost 2 bases to trimming and J lost 3 bases, with 13 bases between them. CDR1 MDHEN and CDR2 SYDVKM come from the germline V gene. Profiling relied on immunoSEQ multiplex PCR, and the TCRdb table lists in-frame clones only, not all of them. The sample has about 460,000 clones; roughly three quarters are singletons. All participating donors were Caucasian adults from Nashville, Tennessee. Details on this clone: Other DNA sequences in the sample encode the same CDR3.

The sequenced material came from PBMCs. The TCR sequence derives from a woman in her forties in good health. Some clones in this sample may be carry-over from other donors' samples. The V call is TRBV28, the J call TRBJ1-2; D may be TRBD1 (6 bases). The CDR3, as DNA: TGTGCCAGCAGTTTAACGACAGGACCCTACTATGGCTACACCTTC. Amino acid sequence: CASSLTTGPYYGYTF.